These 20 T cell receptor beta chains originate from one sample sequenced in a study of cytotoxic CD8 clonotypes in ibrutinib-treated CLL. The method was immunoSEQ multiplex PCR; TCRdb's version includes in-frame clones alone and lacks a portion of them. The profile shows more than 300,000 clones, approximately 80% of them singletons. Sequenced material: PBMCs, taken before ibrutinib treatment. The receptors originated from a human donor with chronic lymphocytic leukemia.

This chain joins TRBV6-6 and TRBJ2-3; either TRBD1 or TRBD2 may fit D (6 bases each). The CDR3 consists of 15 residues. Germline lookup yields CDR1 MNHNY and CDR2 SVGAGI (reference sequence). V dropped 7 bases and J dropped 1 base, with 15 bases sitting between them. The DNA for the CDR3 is TGTGCCAGCACCTGGGGGGCGGGCGGCACAGATACGCAGTATTTT. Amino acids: CASTWGAGGTDTQYF.

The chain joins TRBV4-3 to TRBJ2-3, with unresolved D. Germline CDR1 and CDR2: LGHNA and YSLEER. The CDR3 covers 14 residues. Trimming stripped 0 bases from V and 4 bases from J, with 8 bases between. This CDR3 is CASSQDLDSDTQYF. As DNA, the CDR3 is TGCGCCAGCAGCCAAGATTTAGATTCAGATACGCAGTATTTT.

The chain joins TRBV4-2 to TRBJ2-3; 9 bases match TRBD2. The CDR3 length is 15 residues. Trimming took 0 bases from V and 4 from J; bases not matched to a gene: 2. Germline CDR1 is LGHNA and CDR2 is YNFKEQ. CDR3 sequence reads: CASSQEREGPDTQYF. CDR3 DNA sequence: TGTGCCAGCAGCCAAGAGCGGGAGGGACCAGATACGCAGTATTTT.

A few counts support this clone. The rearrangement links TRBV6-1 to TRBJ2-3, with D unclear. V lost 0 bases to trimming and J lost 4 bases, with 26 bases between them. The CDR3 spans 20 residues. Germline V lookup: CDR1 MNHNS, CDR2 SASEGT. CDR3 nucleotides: TGTGCCAGCAGTGAAGCGCAGTCGGGCCGATTAACCCGATTAGCAGATACGCAGTATTTT. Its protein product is CASSEAQSGRLTRLADTQYF.

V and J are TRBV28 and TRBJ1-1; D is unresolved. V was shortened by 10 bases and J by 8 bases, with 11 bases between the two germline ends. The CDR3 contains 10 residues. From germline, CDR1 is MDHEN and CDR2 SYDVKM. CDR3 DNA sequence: TGTGCCACGGGAAGGCGAGAAGCTTTCTTT. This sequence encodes CATGRREAFF.

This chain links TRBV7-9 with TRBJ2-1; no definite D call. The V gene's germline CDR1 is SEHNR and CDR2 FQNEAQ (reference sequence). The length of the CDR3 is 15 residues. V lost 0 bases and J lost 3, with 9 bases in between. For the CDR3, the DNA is TGTGCCAGCAGCTTAGCCTCAACCTACTACAATGAGCAGTTCTTC. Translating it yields CASSLASTYYNEQFF.

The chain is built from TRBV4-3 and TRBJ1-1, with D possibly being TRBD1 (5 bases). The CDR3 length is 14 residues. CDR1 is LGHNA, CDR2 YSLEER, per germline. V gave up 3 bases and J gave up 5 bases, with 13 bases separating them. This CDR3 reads CASSQGEGVTEAFF. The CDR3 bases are TGCGCCAGCAGCCAGGGGGAGGGTGTTACTGAAGCTTTCTTT.

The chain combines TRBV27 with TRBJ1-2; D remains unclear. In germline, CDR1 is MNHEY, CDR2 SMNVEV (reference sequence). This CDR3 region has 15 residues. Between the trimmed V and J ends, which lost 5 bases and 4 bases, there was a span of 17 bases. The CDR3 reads CASSPDGADFYGYTF. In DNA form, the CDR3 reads TGTGCCAGCAGTCCGGACGGCGCCGACTTCTATGGCTACACCTTC.

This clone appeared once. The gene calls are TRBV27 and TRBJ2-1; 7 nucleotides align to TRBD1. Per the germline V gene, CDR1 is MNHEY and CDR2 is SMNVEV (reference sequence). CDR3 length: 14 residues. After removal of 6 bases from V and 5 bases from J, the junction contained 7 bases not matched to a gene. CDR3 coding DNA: TGTGCCAGCAGAAGACAGGGAATTCACAATGAGCAGTTCTTC. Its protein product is CASRRQGIHNEQFF.

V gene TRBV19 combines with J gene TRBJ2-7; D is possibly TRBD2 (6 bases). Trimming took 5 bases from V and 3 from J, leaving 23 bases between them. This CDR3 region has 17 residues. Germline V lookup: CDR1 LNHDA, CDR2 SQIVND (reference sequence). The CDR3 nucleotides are TGTGCCAGTAGTCTTTCTATGCGGGACTCTAGTAACTACGAGCAGTACTTC. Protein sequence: CASSLSMRDSSNYEQYF. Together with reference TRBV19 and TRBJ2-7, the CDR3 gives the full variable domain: DGGITQSPKYLFRKEGQNVTLSCEQNLNHDAMYWYRQDPGQGLRLIYYSQIVNDFQKGDIAEGYSVSREKKESFPLTVTSAQKNPTAFYLCASSLSMRDSSNYEQYFGPGTRLTVT.

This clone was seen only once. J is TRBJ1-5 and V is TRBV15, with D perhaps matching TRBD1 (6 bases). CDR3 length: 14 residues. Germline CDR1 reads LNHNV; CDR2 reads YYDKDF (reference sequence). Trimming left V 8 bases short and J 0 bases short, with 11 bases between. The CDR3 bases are TGTGCCACCGGGGGCAGGGGTAGCAATCAGCCCCAGCATTTT. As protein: CATGGRGSNQPQHF.

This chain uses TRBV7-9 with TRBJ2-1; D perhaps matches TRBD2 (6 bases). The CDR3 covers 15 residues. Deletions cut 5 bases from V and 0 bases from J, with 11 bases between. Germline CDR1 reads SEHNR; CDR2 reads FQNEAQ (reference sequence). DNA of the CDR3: TGTGCCAGCAGCCCCACGACTAGCTCCTACAATGAGCAGTTCTTC. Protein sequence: CASSPTTSSYNEQFF.

This CDR3 is CASSQASSGRVHLRQETQYF. The DNA for the CDR3 is TGTGCCAGCAGCCAAGCCTCCAGCGGGAGGGTTCATCTTCGCCAAGAGACCCAGTACTTC. The genes are TRBV14 and TRBJ2-5; 10 positions match TRBD2. This CDR3 has 20 residues. With 1 base clipped from V and 1 base from J, the junction kept 15 bases outside the gene matches. Germline loops: CDR1 SGHDN, CDR2 FVKESK. The variable domain in full, completed from reference TRBV14 and TRBJ2-5, reads EAGVTQFPSHSVIEKGQTVTLRCDPISGHDNLYWYRRVMGKEIKFLLHFVKESKQDESGMPNNRFLAERTGGTYSTLKVQPAELEDSGVYFCASSQASSGRVHLRQETQYFGPGTRLLVL.

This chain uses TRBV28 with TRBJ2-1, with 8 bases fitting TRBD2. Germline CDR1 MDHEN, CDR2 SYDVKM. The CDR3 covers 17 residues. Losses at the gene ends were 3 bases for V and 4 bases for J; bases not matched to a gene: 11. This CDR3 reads CASSFGGLATYYNEQFF. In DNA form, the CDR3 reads TGTGCCAGCAGTTTTGGAGGACTAGCCACATATTACAATGAGCAGTTCTTC. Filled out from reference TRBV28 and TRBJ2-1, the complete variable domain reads DVKVTQSSRYLVKRTGEKVFLECVQDMDHENMFWYRQDPGLGLRLIYFSYDVKMKEKGDIPEGYSVSREKKERFSLILESASTNQTSMYLCASSFGGLATYYNEQFFGPGTRLTVL.

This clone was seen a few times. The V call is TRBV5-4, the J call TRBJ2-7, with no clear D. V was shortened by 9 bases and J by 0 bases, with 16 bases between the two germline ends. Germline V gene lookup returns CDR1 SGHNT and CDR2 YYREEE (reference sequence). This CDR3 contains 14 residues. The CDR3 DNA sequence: TGTGCCATCAGGTCGGGCGGAAGCTCCTACGAGCAGTACTTC. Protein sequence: CAIRSGGSSYEQYF.

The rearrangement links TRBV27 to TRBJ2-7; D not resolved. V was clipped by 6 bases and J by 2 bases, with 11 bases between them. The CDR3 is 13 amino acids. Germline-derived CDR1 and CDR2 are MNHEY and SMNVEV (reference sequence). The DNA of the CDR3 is TGTGCCAGCAGCGAGGTAGGAGCCTACGAGCAGTACTTC. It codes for CASSEVGAYEQYF.

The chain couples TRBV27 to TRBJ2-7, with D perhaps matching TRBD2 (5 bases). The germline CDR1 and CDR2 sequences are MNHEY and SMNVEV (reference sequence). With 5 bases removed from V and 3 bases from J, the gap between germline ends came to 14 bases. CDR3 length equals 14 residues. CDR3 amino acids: CASSPGLVNYEQYF. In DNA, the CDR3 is TGTGCCAGCAGTCCTGGACTGGTTAACTACGAGCAGTACTTC.

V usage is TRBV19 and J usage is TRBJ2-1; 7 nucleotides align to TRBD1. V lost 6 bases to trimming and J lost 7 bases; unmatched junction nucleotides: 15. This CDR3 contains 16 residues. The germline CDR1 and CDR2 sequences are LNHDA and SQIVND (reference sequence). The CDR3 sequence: CASSFPGTDPRNEQFF. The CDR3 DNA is TGTGCCAGTAGCTTCCCCGGGACAGACCCGAGGAATGAGCAGTTCTTC. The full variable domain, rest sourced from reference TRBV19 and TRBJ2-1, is DGGITQSPKYLFRKEGQNVTLSCEQNLNHDAMYWYRQDPGQGLRLIYYSQIVNDFQKGDIAEGYSVSREKKESFPLTVTSAQKNPTAFYLCASSFPGTDPRNEQFFGPGTRLTVL.

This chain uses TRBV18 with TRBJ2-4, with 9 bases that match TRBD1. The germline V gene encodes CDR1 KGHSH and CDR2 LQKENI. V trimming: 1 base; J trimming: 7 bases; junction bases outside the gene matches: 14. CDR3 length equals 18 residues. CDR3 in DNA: TGTGCCAGCTCACCACGGGCAGGGACAGGGTTTCTTCCGAACATTCAGTACTTC. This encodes CASSPRAGTGFLPNIQYF.

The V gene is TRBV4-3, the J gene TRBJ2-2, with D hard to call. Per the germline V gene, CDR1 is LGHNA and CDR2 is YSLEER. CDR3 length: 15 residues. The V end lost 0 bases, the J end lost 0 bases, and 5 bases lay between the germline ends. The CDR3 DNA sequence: TGCGCCAGCAGCCAAGATCCGGCGAACACCGGGGAGCTGTTTTTT. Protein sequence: CASSQDPANTGELFF.